This TCR beta chain was identified in a study of molecular identifiers for immune sequencing clone quantification. Findings of the study overall: Reportedly, one cell's Jurkat TCR RNA was detected within 1,200,000 naive CD8 cells. Sizes of highly expanded clones could be underestimated through identical TCRs sharing a barcode.

The CDR3 loop spans 15 amino acids. The V and J ends lost 4 bases and 2 bases respectively, with 16 bases between them. In germline, CDR1 is SGHRS, CDR2 YFSETQ. This clonotype was seen just once. The target antigen is unknown. TCRdb re-called the PCR reads through MiXCR, storing one row per CDR3 protein. The table shows about 320,000 distinct CDR3 sequences, with roughly 24% occurring only once. This receptor was taken from a human donor in good health. Some libraries in this study had Jurkat cell RNA spiked in. The specimen was naive CD8+ T cells from blood, with Jurkat cell RNA spiked in. This sample's subset: FACS-sorted CD8+CD4-CCR7+CD45RA+ naive T cells. This chain joins TRBV5-1 and TRBJ2-7; TRBD1 might be the D (6 bases). The chain's CDR3 is CASSPGQGKPYEQYF. CDR3 bases: TGCGCCAGCAGCCCGGGGCAGGGGAAACCCTACGAGCAGTACTTC.